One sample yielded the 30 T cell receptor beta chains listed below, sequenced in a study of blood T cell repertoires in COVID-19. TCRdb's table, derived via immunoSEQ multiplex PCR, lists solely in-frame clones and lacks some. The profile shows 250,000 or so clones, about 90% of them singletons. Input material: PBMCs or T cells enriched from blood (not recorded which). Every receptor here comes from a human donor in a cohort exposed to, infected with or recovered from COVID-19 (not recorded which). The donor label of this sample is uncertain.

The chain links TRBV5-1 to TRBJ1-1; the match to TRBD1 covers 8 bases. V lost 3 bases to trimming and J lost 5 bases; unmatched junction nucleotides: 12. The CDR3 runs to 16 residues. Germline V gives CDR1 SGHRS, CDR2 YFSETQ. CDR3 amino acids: CASSYPGGKGRTEAFF. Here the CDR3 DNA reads TGCGCCAGCAGCTACCCAGGGGGCAAGGGAAGGACTGAAGCTTTCTTT.

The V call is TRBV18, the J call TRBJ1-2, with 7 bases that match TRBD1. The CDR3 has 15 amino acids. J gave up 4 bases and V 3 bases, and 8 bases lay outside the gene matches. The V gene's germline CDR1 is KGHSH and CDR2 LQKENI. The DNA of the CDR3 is TGTGCCAGCTCACCGCAGGGGGGTGAGAGCTATGGCTACACCTTC. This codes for CASSPQGGESYGYTF.

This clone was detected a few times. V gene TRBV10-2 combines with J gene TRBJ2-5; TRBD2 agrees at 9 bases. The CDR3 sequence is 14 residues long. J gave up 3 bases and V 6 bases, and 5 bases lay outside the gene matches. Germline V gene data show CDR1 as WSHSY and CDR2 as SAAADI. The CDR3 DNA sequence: TGCGCCAGCAGGACTAGCGGCGGAAAAGAGACCCAGTACTTC. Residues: CASRTSGGKETQYF.

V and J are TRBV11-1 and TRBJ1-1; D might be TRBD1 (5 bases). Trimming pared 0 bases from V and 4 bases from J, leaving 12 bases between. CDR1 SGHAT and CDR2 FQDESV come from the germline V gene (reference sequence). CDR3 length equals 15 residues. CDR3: CASSLAGSGGTEAFF. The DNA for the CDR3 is TGTGCCAGCAGCTTAGCCGGGTCGGGGGGCACTGAAGCTTTCTTT. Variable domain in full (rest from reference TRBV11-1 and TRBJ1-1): EAEVAQSPRYKITEKSQAVAFWCDPISGHATLYWYRQILGQGPELLVQFQDESVVDDSQLPKDRFSAERLKGVDSTLKIQPAELGDSAMYLCASSLAGSGGTEAFFGQGTRLTVV.

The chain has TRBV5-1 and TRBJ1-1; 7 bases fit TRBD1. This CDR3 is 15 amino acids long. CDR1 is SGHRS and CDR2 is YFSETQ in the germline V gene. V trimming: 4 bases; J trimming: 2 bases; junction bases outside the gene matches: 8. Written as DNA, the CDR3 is TGCGCCAGCAGCCTCTCCGGGACAGACAACACTGAAGCTTTCTTT. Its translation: CASSLSGTDNTEAFF.

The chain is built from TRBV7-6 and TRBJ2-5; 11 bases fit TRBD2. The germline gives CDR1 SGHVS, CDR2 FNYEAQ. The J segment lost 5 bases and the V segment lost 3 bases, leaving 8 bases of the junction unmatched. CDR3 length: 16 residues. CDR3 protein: CASSFRLAGLEETQYF. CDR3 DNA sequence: TGTGCCAGCAGCTTCCGACTAGCGGGGTTAGAGGAGACCCAGTACTTC.

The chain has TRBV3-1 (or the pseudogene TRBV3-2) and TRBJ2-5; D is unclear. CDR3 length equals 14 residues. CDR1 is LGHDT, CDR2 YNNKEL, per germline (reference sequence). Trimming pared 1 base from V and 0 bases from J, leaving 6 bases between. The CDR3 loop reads CASSQGPYQETQYF. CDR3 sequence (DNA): TGTGCCAGCAGCCAAGGGCCGTACCAAGAGACCCAGTACTTC.

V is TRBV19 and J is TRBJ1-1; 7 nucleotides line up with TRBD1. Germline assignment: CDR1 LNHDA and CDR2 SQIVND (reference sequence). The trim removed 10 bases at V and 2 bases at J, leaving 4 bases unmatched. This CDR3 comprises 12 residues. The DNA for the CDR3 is TGTGCCACCTCAGGGGGTAACACTGAAGCTTTCTTT. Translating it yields CATSGGNTEAFF.

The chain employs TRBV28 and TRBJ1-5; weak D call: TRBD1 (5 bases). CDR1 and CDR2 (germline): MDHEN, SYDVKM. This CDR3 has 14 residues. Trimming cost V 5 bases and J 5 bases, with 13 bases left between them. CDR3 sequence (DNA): TGTGCCAGCAGTCCCTACACGGGGGATCAGCCCCAGCATTTT. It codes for CASSPYTGDQPQHF. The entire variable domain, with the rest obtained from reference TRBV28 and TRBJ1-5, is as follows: DVKVTQSSRYLVKRTGEKVFLECVQDMDHENMFWYRQDPGLGLRLIYFSYDVKMKEKGDIPEGYSVSREKKERFSLILESASTNQTSMYLCASSPYTGDQPQHFGDGTRLSIL.

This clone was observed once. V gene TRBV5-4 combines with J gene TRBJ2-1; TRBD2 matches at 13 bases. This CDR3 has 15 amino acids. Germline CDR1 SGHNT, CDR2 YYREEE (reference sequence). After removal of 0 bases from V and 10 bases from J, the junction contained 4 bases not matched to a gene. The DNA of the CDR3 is TGTGCCAGCAGCTTGGCACTAGCGGGGGGGCGGGAGCAGTTCTTC. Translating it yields CASSLALAGGREQFF.

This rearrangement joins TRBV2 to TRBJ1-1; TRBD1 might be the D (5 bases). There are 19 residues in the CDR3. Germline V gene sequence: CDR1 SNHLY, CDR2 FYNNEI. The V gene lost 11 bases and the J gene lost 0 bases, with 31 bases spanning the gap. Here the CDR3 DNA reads TGTGCCTGCTCGGGGGAACACAGAGGGGTCTCCGAAATGAACACTGAAGCTTTCTTT. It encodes CACSGEHRGVSEMNTEAFF.

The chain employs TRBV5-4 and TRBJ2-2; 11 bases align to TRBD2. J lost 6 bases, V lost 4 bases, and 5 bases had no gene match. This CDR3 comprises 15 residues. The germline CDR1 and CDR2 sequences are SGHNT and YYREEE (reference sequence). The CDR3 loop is CASSQGSGGAGELFF. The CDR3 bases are TGTGCCAGCAGCCAGGGTAGCGGGGGGGCCGGGGAGCTGTTTTTT.

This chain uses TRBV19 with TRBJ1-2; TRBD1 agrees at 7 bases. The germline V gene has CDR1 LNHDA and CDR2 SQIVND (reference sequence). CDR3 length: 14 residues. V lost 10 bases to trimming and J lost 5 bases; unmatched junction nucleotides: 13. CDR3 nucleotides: TGTGCCACCACCCCCAGGGGGGCTCTTTATGGCTACACCTTC. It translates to CATTPRGALYGYTF.

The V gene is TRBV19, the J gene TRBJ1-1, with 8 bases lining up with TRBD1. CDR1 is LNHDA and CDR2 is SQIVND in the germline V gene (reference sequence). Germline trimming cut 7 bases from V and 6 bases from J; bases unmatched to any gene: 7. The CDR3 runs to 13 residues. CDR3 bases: TGTGCCAGTACCGTGACAGGGGTCCCTGAAGCTTTCTTT. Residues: CASTVTGVPEAFF.

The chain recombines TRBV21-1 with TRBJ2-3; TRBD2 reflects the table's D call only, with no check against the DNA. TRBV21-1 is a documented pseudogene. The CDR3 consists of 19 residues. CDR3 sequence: CASSKGAVRFLAPPDTQYF. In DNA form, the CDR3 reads TGTGCCAGCAGCAAAGGGGCTGTCCGCTTCCTAGCGCCCCCAGATACGCAGTATTTT.

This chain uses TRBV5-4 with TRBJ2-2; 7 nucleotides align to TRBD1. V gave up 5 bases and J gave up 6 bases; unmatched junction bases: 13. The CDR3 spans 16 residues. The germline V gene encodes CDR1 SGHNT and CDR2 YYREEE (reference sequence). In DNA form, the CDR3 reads TGTGCCAGCAGTCGAGCGGACAGGCGCTCGGCCGGGGAGCTGTTTTTT. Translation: CASSRADRRSAGELFF.

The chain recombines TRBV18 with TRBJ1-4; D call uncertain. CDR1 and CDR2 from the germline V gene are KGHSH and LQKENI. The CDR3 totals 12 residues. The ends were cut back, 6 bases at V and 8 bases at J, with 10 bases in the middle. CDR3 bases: TGTGCCAGCTCGCCCCCAGGAGAAAAACTGTTTTTT. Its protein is CASSPPGEKLFF.

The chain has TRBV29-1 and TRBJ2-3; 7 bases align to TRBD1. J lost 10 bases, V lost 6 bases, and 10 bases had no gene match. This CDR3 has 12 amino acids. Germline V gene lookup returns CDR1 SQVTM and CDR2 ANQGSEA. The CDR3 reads CSVAHRGEAQYF. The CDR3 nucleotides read TGCAGCGTAGCTCACAGGGGAGAAGCGCAGTATTTT.

In DNA form, the CDR3 reads TGTGCCAGCTCACCACCCAGCGGGGGGGCGGGTGAGCAGTTCTTC. It encodes CASSPPSGGAGEQFF. V usage is TRBV18 and J usage is TRBJ2-1; TRBD2 matches 10 bases. V lost 0 bases to trimming and J lost 9 bases; unmatched junction nucleotides: 5. This CDR3 contains 15 residues. The germline V gene has CDR1 KGHSH and CDR2 LQKENI.

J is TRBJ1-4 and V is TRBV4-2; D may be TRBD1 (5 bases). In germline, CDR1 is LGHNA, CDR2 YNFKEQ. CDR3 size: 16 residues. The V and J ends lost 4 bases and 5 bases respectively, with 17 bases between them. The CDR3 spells CASSPGGRDRNEKLFF. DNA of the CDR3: TGTGCCAGCAGCCCCGGGGGGAGAGATCGGAATGAAAAACTGTTTTTT.

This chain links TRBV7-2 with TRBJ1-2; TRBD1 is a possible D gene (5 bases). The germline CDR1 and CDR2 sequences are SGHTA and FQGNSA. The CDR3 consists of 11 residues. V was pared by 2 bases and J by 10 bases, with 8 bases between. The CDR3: CASSLQGAYTF. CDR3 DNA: TGTGCCAGCAGCTTACAGGGCGCCTACACCTTC.

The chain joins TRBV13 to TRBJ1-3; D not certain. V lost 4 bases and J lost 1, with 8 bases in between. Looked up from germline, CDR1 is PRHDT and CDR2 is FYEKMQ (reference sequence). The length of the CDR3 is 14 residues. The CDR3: CASSSARSGNTIYF. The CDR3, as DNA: TGTGCCAGCAGCTCGGCCAGGTCTGGAAACACCATATATTTT.

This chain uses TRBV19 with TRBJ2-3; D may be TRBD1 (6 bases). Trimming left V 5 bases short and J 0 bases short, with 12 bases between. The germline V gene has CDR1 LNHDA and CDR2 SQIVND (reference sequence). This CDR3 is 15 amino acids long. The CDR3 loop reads CASSSWTESTDTQYF. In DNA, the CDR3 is TGTGCCAGTAGTTCTTGGACAGAGAGCACAGATACGCAGTATTTT.

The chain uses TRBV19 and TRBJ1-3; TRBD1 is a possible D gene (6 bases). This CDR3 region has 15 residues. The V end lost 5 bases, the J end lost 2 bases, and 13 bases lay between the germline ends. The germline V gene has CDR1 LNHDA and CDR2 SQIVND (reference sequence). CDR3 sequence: CASSPWTETGNTIYF. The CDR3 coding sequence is TGTGCCAGTAGTCCGTGGACAGAAACTGGAAACACCATATATTTT.

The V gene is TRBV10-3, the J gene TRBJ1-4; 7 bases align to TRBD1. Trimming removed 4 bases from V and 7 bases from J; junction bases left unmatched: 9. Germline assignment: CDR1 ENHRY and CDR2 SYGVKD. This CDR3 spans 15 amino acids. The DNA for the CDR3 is TGTGCCATCAGTGGCTCGGGACAGCAGAGTGAAAAACTGTTTTTT. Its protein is CAISGSGQQSEKLFF.

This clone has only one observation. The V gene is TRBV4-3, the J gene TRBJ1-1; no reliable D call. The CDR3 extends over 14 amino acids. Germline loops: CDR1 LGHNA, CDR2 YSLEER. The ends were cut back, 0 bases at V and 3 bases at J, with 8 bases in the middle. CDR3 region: CASSQDWGDTEAFF. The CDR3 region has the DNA TGCGCCAGCAGCCAAGACTGGGGAGACACTGAAGCTTTCTTT.

The CDR3 region is CASRDRRNTEAFF. The CDR3 nucleotides read TGTGCCAGTCGTGACAGGAGGAACACTGAAGCTTTCTTT. The chain uses TRBV19 and TRBJ1-1, with a possible D match to TRBD1 (6 bases). This CDR3 spans 13 amino acids. Germline CDR1 LNHDA, CDR2 SQIVND (reference sequence). V gave up 8 bases and J gave up 1 base, with 11 bases separating them.

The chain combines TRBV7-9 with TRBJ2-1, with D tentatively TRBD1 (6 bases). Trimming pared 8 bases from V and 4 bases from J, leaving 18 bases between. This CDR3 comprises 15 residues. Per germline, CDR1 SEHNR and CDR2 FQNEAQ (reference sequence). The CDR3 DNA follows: TGTGCCAGCGGACTGACAGGATCCCTTTACAATGAGCAGTTCTTC. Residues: CASGLTGSLYNEQFF. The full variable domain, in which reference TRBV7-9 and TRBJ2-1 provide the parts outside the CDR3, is DTGVSQNPRHKITKRGQNVTFRCDPISEHNRLYWYRQTLGQGPEFLTYFQNEAQLEKSRLLSDRFSAERPKGSFSTLEIQRTEQGDSAMYLCASGLTGSLYNEQFFGPGTRLTVL.

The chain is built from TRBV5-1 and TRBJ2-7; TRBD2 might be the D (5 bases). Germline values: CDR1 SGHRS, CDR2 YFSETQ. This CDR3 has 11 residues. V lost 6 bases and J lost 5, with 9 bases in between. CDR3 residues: CASKVGDEQYF. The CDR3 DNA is TGCGCCAGCAAGGTCGGGGACGAGCAGTACTTC.

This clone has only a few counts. The CDR3 coding sequence is TGCGCCAGCAGTGTAGTAAAGGGCGGGGGGTTTTCAGCAAGTCGTAACTATGGCTACACCTTC. Translation: CASSVVKGGGFSASRNYGYTF. The rearrangement joins TRBV10-2 to TRBJ1-2; a weak D match, TRBD1 (5 bases). From germline, CDR1 is WSHSY and CDR2 SAAADI. This CDR3 spans 21 amino acids. Trimming removed 4 bases from V and 1 base from J, with 31 bases in between.